The rows below give T cell receptor beta chains drawn from one sample of a study of T cell responses to AZD1222 COVID-19 vaccine. Sequenced by immunoSEQ multiplex PCR; TCRdb stores in-frame clones only, minus some. This repertoire shows some 150,000 clones, roughly nine tenths found once; its top ten account for 1.5% to 2%. This specimen consisted of peripheral blood, obtained on day 0 of AZD1222 vaccination. The receptor set was obtained from an adult in good health. CDR3s include the opening cysteine and the closing phenylalanine or tryptophan. Fields, in order: V gene, clone size, J gene, D gene, CDR3 protein, CDR3 DNA. A D gene is named only where the DNA matches it firmly. A row's size may be missing; if present it is once, few, many or a size class.

v_call: TRBV11-3
clone_size: NA
j_call: TRBJ1-1
d_call: NA
cdr3_aa: CASSFGRYTEAFF
cdr3_nt: TGTGCCAGCAGCTTCGGCAGATACACTGAAGCTTTCTTT

v_call: TRBV4-1
clone_size: many
j_call: TRBJ1-5
d_call: TRBD1
cdr3_aa: CASGGTGAYQPQHF
cdr3_nt: TGCGCCAGCGGGGGGACAGGGGCTTATCAGCCCCAGCATTTT

v_call: TRBV2
clone_size: NA
j_call: TRBJ1-1
d_call: NA
cdr3_aa: CASSSEGSGTEAFF
cdr3_nt: TGTGCCAGCAGTTCTGAGGGTTCAGGCACTGAAGCTTTCTTT

v_call: TRBV7-9
clone_size: NA
j_call: TRBJ2-1
d_call: TRBD2
cdr3_aa: CASSLGGLAGYNEQFF
cdr3_nt: TGTGCCAGCAGCTTAGGCGGACTAGCGGGGTACAATGAGCAGTTCTTC

v_call: TRBV29-1
clone_size: few
j_call: TRBJ1-2
d_call: NA
cdr3_aa: CSVEPLSYGYTF
cdr3_nt: TGCAGCGTTGAGCCCCTTAGCTATGGCTACACCTTC

v_call: TRBV10-3
clone_size: NA
j_call: TRBJ1-1
d_call: NA
cdr3_aa: CAISEWGGGQRLLNTEAFF
cdr3_nt: TGTGCCATCAGTGAGTGGGGCGGAGGACAGAGGCTCTTGAACACTGAAGCTTTCTTT

v_call: TRBV6-6
clone_size: NA
j_call: TRBJ2-5
d_call: NA
cdr3_aa: CASSQRLEQETQYF
cdr3_nt: TGTGCCAGCAGCCAAAGACTAGAACAAGAGACCCAGTACTTC

v_call: TRBV7-2
clone_size: NA
j_call: TRBJ2-7
d_call: NA
cdr3_aa: CASSPPDYSYEQYF
cdr3_nt: TGTGCCAGCAGCCCCCCGGACTATTCCTACGAGCAGTACTTC

v_call: TRBV28
clone_size: NA
j_call: TRBJ1-5
d_call: NA
cdr3_aa: CASALDGGINQPQHF
cdr3_nt: TGTGCCAGCGCCCTGGACGGGGGTATCAATCAGCCCCAGCATTTT

v_call: TRBV6-2/TRBV6-3
clone_size: once
j_call: TRBJ1-3
d_call: NA
cdr3_aa: CASSWNSGNTIYF
cdr3_nt: TGTGCCAGCAGTTGGAACTCTGGAAACACCATATATTTT

v_call: TRBV4-3
clone_size: NA
j_call: TRBJ2-5
d_call: NA
cdr3_aa: CASSQDYAPSRFQETQYF
cdr3_nt: TGCGCCAGCAGCCAAGATTATGCACCTAGTAGGTTCCAAGAGACCCAGTACTTC

v_call: TRBV5-4
clone_size: NA
j_call: TRBJ1-2
d_call: NA
cdr3_aa: CAYKEGPNYGYTF
cdr3_nt: TGTGCCTACAAAGAGGGACCTAACTATGGCTACACCTTC

v_call: TRBV6-5
clone_size: NA
j_call: TRBJ1-1
d_call: NA
cdr3_aa: CASSYTDTGTEAFF
cdr3_nt: TGTGCCAGCAGTTACACGGACACAGGCACTGAAGCTTTCTTT

v_call: TRBV4-2
clone_size: NA
j_call: TRBJ2-6
d_call: NA
cdr3_aa: CASSHRPSSSGANVLTF
cdr3_nt: TGTGCCAGCAGCCACAGACCCTCCTCCTCTGGGGCCAACGTCCTGACTTTC

v_call: TRBV19
clone_size: NA
j_call: TRBJ2-1
d_call: TRBD2
cdr3_aa: CASSFTSGINNEQFF
cdr3_nt: TGTGCCAGTAGTTTCACTAGCGGGATAAACAATGAGCAGTTCTTC

v_call: TRBV2
clone_size: NA
j_call: TRBJ1-5
d_call: TRBD1
cdr3_aa: CASSAGTGEVQPQHF
cdr3_nt: TGTGCCAGCAGCGCCGGGACAGGGGAAGTACAGCCCCAGCATTTT

v_call: TRBV3-1/TRBV3-2
clone_size: NA
j_call: TRBJ2-1
d_call: NA
cdr3_aa: CASSQLSLASGNEQFF
cdr3_nt: TGTGCCAGCAGCCAATTAAGTTTGGCAAGTGGGAATGAGCAGTTCTTC

v_call: TRBV19
clone_size: NA
j_call: TRBJ1-1
d_call: NA
cdr3_aa: CASSLPGTEAFF
cdr3_nt: TGTGCCAGTAGTTTACCTGGGACGGAAGCTTTCTTT

v_call: TRBV19
clone_size: NA
j_call: TRBJ1-5
d_call: NA
cdr3_aa: CASNGGRESNQPQHF
cdr3_nt: TGTGCCAGTAATGGGGGGCGAGAGAGCAATCAGCCCCAGCATTTT

v_call: TRBV6-2/TRBV6-3
clone_size: NA
j_call: TRBJ2-6
d_call: NA
cdr3_aa: CASSPPGVLTF
cdr3_nt: TGTGCCAGCAGTCCCCCGGGCGTCCTGACTTTC

v_call: TRBV15
clone_size: NA
j_call: TRBJ1-4
d_call: NA
cdr3_aa: CATSRAPAPSEKLFF
cdr3_nt: TGTGCCACCAGCAGAGCGCCAGCCCCCTCCGAAAAACTGTTTTTT

v_call: TRBV27
clone_size: NA
j_call: TRBJ2-7
d_call: TRBD1
cdr3_aa: CASSLGQYYEQYF
cdr3_nt: TGTGCCAGCAGTTTGGGACAGTACTACGAGCAGTACTTC

v_call: TRBV15
clone_size: NA
j_call: TRBJ2-2
d_call: TRBD2
cdr3_aa: CATSRDRGGPQGGELFF
cdr3_nt: TGTGCCACCAGCAGAGATCGCGGGGGGCCCCAGGGCGGGGAGCTGTTTTTT

v_call: TRBV5-4
clone_size: NA
j_call: TRBJ1-5
d_call: TRBD1
cdr3_aa: CASSWGTASNQPQHF
cdr3_nt: TGTGCCAGCAGCTGGGGGACAGCGAGCAATCAGCCCCAGCATTTT

v_call: TRBV11-2
clone_size: NA
j_call: TRBJ1-2
d_call: NA
cdr3_aa: CASSLAQGYGYTF
cdr3_nt: TGTGCCAGCAGCTTAGCACAGGGCTATGGCTACACCTTC

v_call: TRBV19
clone_size: NA
j_call: TRBJ2-5
d_call: TRBD2
cdr3_aa: CASSIETSRETQYF
cdr3_nt: TGTGCCAGTAGTATAGAGACTAGCAGGGAGACCCAGTACTTC

v_call: TRBV4-2
clone_size: NA
j_call: TRBJ1-1
d_call: NA
cdr3_aa: CASSPGGVPEAFF
cdr3_nt: TGTGCCAGCAGCCCGGGTGGGGTCCCTGAAGCTTTCTTT

v_call: TRBV11-3
clone_size: NA
j_call: TRBJ1-6
d_call: NA
cdr3_aa: CASSFSGTGSPLHF
cdr3_nt: TGTGCCAGCAGCTTCAGTGGAACGGGATCACCCCTCCACTTT

v_call: TRBV12-3/TRBV12-4
clone_size: NA
j_call: TRBJ1-1
d_call: NA
cdr3_aa: CASSFGGAIAFF
cdr3_nt: TGTGCCAGCAGTTTCGGGGGCGCGATTGCTTTCTTT

v_call: TRBV15
clone_size: NA
j_call: TRBJ1-4
d_call: NA
cdr3_aa: CATSRDRGTNEKLFF
cdr3_nt: TGTGCCACCAGCAGAGATAGGGGGACCAATGAAAAACTGTTTTTT

v_call: TRBV18
clone_size: NA
j_call: TRBJ1-2
d_call: NA
cdr3_aa: CASSQGDGYTF
cdr3_nt: TGTGCCAGCTCACAGGGGGATGGCTACACCTTC

v_call: TRBV7-3
clone_size: NA
j_call: TRBJ1-1
d_call: NA
cdr3_aa: CASSPQGQDSTEAFF
cdr3_nt: TGTGCCAGCAGCCCACAGGGCCAGGATAGCACTGAAGCTTTCTTT

v_call: TRBV7-9
clone_size: NA
j_call: TRBJ2-3
d_call: TRBD1
cdr3_aa: CASSFSRTGSTDTQYF
cdr3_nt: TGTGCCAGCAGCTTTTCTAGGACAGGTAGCACAGATACGCAGTATTTT

v_call: TRBV2
clone_size: NA
j_call: TRBJ1-2
d_call: NA
cdr3_aa: CASSLTDYGYTF
cdr3_nt: TGTGCCAGCAGTCTGACGGACTATGGCTACACCTTC

v_call: TRBV5-6
clone_size: NA
j_call: TRBJ1-1
d_call: NA
cdr3_aa: CASSLGPNTEAFF
cdr3_nt: TGTGCCAGCAGCTTGGGGCCCAACACTGAAGCTTTCTTT

v_call: TRBV3-1/TRBV3-2
clone_size: NA
j_call: TRBJ1-6
d_call: NA
cdr3_aa: CASSLRVGDSPLHF
cdr3_nt: TGTGCCAGCAGCCTAAGGGTGGGGGATTCACCCCTCCACTTT